The clone carrying this T cell receptor beta chain was picked up a small number of times. The antigen remains undetermined. The PCR had 60 Vbeta and 13 Jbeta primers. Authors' processing steps: Approximately 72 million unique TCR beta chains, roughly 11 million of them shared, were counted by a later analysis. The repertoire was sequenced with immunoSEQ multiplex PCR; TCRdb's copy has only in-frame clones and lacks some. That table furnishes V, J and clone size, whereas the DNA furnished D and trimming. Here the sample spans approximately 90,000 clones, approximately 63% being singletons. Germline V lookup: CDR1 MNHEY, CDR2 SMNVEV (reference sequence). The CDR3 extends over 17 amino acids. The V and J ends lost 5 bases and 5 bases, in that order; junction bases with no gene match: 13. This entry belongs to a study of cytomegalovirus exposure and HLA in healthy donors. The wider study: HLA-typed donors were the source of about 85 million unique TCRs, which an early data release held.

General study results and limits: Some V segments could not be told apart, so they were left out, TRBV6-2 and TRBV6-3 among them. Among the most significant clusters, several appeared linked to common viral pathogens in a later analysis.

The chain employs TRBV27 and TRBJ1-1, with TRBD1 identical over 11 bases. This receptor was taken from a woman in her 30s in good health and CMV-seronegative. The sequencing input was PBMCs. The CDR3 DNA follows: TGTGCCAGCAGTAAGTCCCGGGACAGGGGGATGGGGACTGAAGCTTTCTTT. Its translation is CASSKSRDRGMGTEAFF.